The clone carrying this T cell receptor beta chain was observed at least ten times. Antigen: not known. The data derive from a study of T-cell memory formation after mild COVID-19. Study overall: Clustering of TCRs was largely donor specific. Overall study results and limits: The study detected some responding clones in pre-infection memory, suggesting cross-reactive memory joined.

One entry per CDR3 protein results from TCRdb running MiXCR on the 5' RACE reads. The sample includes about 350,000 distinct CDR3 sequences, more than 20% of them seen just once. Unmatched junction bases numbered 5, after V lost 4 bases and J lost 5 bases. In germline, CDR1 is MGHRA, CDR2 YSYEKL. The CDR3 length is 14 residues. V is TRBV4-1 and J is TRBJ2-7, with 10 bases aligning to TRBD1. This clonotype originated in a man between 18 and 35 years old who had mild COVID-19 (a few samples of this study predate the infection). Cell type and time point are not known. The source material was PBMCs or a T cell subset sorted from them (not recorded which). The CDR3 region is CASSLLGQGNEQYF. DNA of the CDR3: TGCGCCAGCAGCCTCTTGGGACAGGGGAACGAGCAGTACTTC.